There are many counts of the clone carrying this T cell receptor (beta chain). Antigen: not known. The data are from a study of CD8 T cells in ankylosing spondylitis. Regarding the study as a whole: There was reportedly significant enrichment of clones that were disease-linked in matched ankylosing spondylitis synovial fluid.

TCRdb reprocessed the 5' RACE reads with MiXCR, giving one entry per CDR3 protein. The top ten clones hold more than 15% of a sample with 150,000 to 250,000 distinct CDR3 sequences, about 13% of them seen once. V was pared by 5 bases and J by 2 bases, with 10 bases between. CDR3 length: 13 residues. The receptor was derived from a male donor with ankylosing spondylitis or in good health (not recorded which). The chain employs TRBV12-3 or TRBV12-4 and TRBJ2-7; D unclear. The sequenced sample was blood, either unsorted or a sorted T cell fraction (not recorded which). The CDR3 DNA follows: TGTGCCAGCAGTCCCGGGCCCACCTACGAGCAGTACTTC. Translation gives CASSPGPTYEQYF.